This record concerns one T cell receptor (beta chain) sequence. CDR3 length: 11 residues. The V and J ends lost 3 bases and 12 bases respectively, with 12 bases between them. CDR1 and CDR2 (germline): SGHNT, YYREEE (reference sequence). This specimen belongs to a study of blood T cell repertoires in COVID-19. Study-level information: Sites across the United States, Italy and Spain contributed samples from acute and convalescent COVID-19. From T cells, B-cell-depleted T cells, or PBMCs came the material, which was cDNA or gDNA.

The assay was immunoSEQ multiplex PCR, and TCRdb's table has in-frame clones only and misses some. Of about 110,000 clones listed, 70% to 85% are singletons. The sequencing input was peripheral blood. The source of this sequence is a man in his 70s with active or convalescent COVID-19. This chain joins TRBV5-4 and TRBJ1-1; maybe TRBD1 (5 bases). The CDR3 DNA follows: TGTGCCAGCAGCTCGACAGTGTTAACTTTCTTT. Translation gives CASSSTVLTFF. The entire variable domain, with the rest obtained from reference TRBV5-4 and TRBJ1-1, is as follows: ETGVTQSPTHLIKTRGQQVTLRCSSQSGHNTVSWYQQALGQGPQFIFQYYREEENGRGNFPPRFSGLQFPNYSSELNVNALELDDSALYLCASSSTVLTFFGQGTRLTVV.